This T cell receptor (beta chain) was identified in a study of shared clonotypes between healthy human individuals. TCRdb keeps only in-frame clones here, not all; method: immunoSEQ multiplex PCR. The table records approximately 2.3 million clones, 85% to 95% of them present only once. This clonotype originated in a man aged 18 to 29 in good health. Some clones in this sample may be carry-over from other donors' samples. The sequencing sample was made of naive CD4+ T cells from PBMCs. Specified subset: CD45RA+ positively selected.

The CDR3: CASSKTSGTHEQYF. Here the CDR3 DNA reads TGTGCCAGCAGTAAGACTAGCGGGACCCACGAGCAGTACTTC. The chain couples TRBV28 to TRBJ2-7, with 11 bases matching TRBD2. This CDR3 contains 14 residues. From germline, CDR1 is MDHEN and CDR2 SYDVKM. Trimming at V came to 5 bases and at J to 5 bases, leaving 5 bases not matched to a gene.